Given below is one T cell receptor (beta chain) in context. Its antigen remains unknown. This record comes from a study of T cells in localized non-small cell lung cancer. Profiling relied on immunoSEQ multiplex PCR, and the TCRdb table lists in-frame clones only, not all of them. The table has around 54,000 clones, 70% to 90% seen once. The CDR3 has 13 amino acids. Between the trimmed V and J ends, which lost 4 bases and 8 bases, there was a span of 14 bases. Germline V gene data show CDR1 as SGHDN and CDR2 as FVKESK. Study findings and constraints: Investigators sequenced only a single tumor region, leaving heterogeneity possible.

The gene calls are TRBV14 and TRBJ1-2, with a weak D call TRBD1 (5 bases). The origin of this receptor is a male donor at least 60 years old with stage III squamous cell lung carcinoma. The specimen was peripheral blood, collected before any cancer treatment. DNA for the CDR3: TGTGCCAGCAGCCGGGAGGGGCGCGGCGGCTACACCTTC. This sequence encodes CASSREGRGGYTF.